The entry that follows covers one T cell receptor (beta chain) sequence. This clonotype has a count of ten or more. The clone's antigen remains unknown. No much larger clonotype is one base removed from it; base qualities were not supplied. This specimen belongs to a study of CD8+CD57+ T cells in acquired aplastic anemia (dated 2018 in TCRdb). Study-wide context: A mean of approximately 3 ug of DNA, ranging from roughly 0.19 to 27.4 ug, was extracted from sorted CD4+ and CD8+ cells. CD8+CD57+ expansion was defined as frequency above the mean frequency observed in healthy subjects. Beyond this particular receptor, the publication reports: Patients and healthy controls showed no significant difference in CD8+ Simpson's diversity (P=0.060). Although some 28 CD8+ CDR3 sequences were shared by patients and controls, these sequences appeared highly expressed in patients and within the immunodominant clones of patients.

Genomic DNA served as template for TCR beta VDJ combination and CDR3 sequence profiling. An Illumina HiSeq 2000 was used for TCR repertoire sequencing. Per the authors' processing: TRBV/TRBJ rearrangement plots, CDR3 size and DJ length profiles, and Simpson's diversity index were used to evaluate the repertoires. The immunodominant clone was defined as the most abundant DNA sequence in deep sequencing data. CDR3 amino acid sequences were checked for sharing between subjects and were compared against published repertoires and the VDJdb database. In TCRdb, the public reads were trimmed at Q25 with fastp and aligned with MiXCR, with productive beta chains retained. Rows are unified per CDR3 protein, each entry keeping the most common DNA and genes. TCRdb's processing, not the authors', yielded these V and J calls. For this sample there are 450,000 to 600,000 distinct CDR3 sequences; roughly a third appear just once. The leading ten clones occupy 0.8% to 0.85% of the sample.

The CDR3 runs 17 residues from the cysteine to the phenylalanine. Only the CDR3 DNA stays, 51 bases, in frame from base 1. The germline V end is reduced by 7 bases and the J end by 3 bases; junction bases left unmatched: 11. In the germline V gene, CDR1 corresponds to KGHDR and CDR2 to SFDVKD. Patients chosen for sequencing had shown expansion of CD8+CD57+ cells by flow cytometry. Every patient had severe acquired aplastic anemia, diagnosed using the International Study of Aplastic Anemia and Agranulocytosis and Camitta criteria. Patients had received no therapy at the time of blood sampling. TCR repertoires of sorted CD4+ and CD8+ blood T cells from severe aplastic anemia patients and healthy subjects were deep-sequenced in the study. Patients were enrolled in the USA under clinicaltrials.gov protocols 00001620, 01623167, 00001397, 00071045, 00081523 and 00961064. Ficoll-Paque density gradient centrifugation was used to isolate peripheral blood mononuclear cells. Before DNA extraction, CD4+ and CD8+ T cells were sorted by FACS or by magnetic beads.

This TCR was sampled from a human donor with aplastic anemia. What was sequenced was sorted CD4+, CD8+, or CD8+CD57+ T cells (not recorded which) from PBMCs. Rearrangement joined TRBV24-1 to TRBJ2-1; 10 bases in between match TRBD1. CDR3 sequence: CATRGSRDRGYYNEQFF. In nucleotides, the sequence is TGTGCCACCAGAGGGAGCCGGGACAGGGGATACTACAATGAGCAGTTCTTC.